The T cell receptor (beta chain) described here comes from a study of identical twins. CDR1 and CDR2 from the germline V gene are MNHNS and SASEGT. V was pared by 2 bases and J by 6 bases, with 4 bases of the junction left unmatched. The CDR3 sequence is 14 residues long. This clonotype was found a few times. TCRdb redid the calling of the 5' RACE reads with MiXCR, one entry per CDR3 protein. This sample has roughly 770,000 distinct CDR3 sequences; about 20% occur once, and the top ten carry around 14%. This sample was shared with a second study, whose subject was T cells expressing NK-cell markers.

The genes are TRBV6-1 and TRBJ2-7; TRBD2 aligns across 10 bases. The receptor was isolated from a woman under 30 in good health. The sequencing sample was made of PBMCs. The CDR3 reads CASSETSGAREQYF. The CDR3 DNA follows: TGTGCCAGCAGTGAAACTAGCGGGGCGCGCGAGCAGTACTTC.